The present T cell receptor beta chain was sequenced within a study of T cell clones after liver transplantation. For the study at large: In this trial, immunosuppression withdrawal was attempted within 2 years of liver transplant. Patients counted as tolerant after at least one year off all immunosuppression, enzymes not exceeding twice normal.

Notes on the study in general: Donor-reactive sequences fell more than third party-reactive ones, suggesting partial deletion.

Thawed unstimulated PBMCs were FACS-sorted by CD3, CD4 and CD8 into two populations. In regard to this clone: Antigen specificity is unknown.

Germline lookup yields CDR1 SGHAT and CDR2 FQNNGV. There are 15 residues in the CDR3. J was trimmed by 3 bases and V by 7 bases; bases with no gene match: 7. Profiling relied on immunoSEQ multiplex PCR, and the TCRdb table lists in-frame clones only, not all of them. The table includes about 120,000 clones, 90% detected once. The origin of this receptor is a human patient who received a liver transplant. Certain T cells may be donor cells from the graft. The sample was CD4+ T cells from blood, taken 12 months after liver transplant. The rearrangement links TRBV11-2 to TRBJ2-7; TRBD2 agrees at 12 bases. This CDR3 is CASTLRLAGDYEQYF. The CDR3 DNA is TGTGCCAGCACCCTAAGACTAGCGGGGGACTACGAGCAGTACTTC.